This note documents a single T cell receptor (beta chain) sequence. Its antigen is unknown. These data are taken from a study of CD8+ T cells in alopecia areata. The treatment here: oral pan-JAK inhibitor, 5-10 mg twice daily. From alopecia areata patients, lesional scalp punch biopsies and peripheral blood were collected. Following RNA extraction, reverse transcription yielded cDNA that acted as the sequencing template. Repertoires were generated with immunoSEQ multiplex PCR, while TCRdb's copy carries only in-frame clones and drops some. The sample records under 150,000 clones, roughly 82% being singletons. Study conclusions and caveats: In lesional scalp, particularly from alopecia totalis/universalis, clonality was higher than in normal scalp.

V shed 5 bases and J 0 bases; nucleotides not matched to a gene: 4. CDR1 is LNHDA, CDR2 SQIVND, per germline (reference sequence). The CDR3 spans 15 residues. The chain uses TRBV19 and TRBJ2-1, with 7 bases fitting TRBD1. The receptor was isolated from a human donor with alopecia areata. The specimen comprised CD8+ T cells sorted from blood, sampled at week 4, from a patient treated with tofacitinib. CDR3 loop: CASSESGGSYNEQFF. The CDR3 DNA reads TGTGCCAGTAGTGAATCAGGGGGCTCCTACAATGAGCAGTTCTTC.